The 21 T cell receptor beta chains in this list originate from one sample, sequenced in a study of PD-1 blockade in classical Hodgkin lymphoma. Time point reported: cycle 4 day 1 (C4D1), after around six weeks of nivolumab. Every single patient, without exception, relapsed after autologous stem cell transplantation, and brentuximab vedotin exposure varied. Method: immunoSEQ multiplex PCR; TCRdb's copy keeps in-frame clones and lacks some. The profile covers roughly 27,000 clones, with 55% to 85% appearing a single time and 3% to 4.5% taken by the ten largest. The material was peripheral blood mononuclear cells (PBMCs), obtained before the fourth cycle of nivolumab. These receptors all come from a human donor with classical Hodgkin lymphoma.

In nucleotides, the CDR3 is TGTGCCAGCAGTGGACAGGGCGGCTATGGCTACACCTTC. It codes for CASSGQGGYGYTF. The chain combines TRBV6-5 with TRBJ1-2, with 8 bases fitting TRBD1. This CDR3 contains 13 residues. Germline CDR1 and CDR2: MNHEY and SVGAGI. Germline trimming cut 5 bases from V and 4 bases from J; bases unmatched to any gene: 3.

The chain recombines TRBV6-5 with TRBJ2-7, with 7 bases matching TRBD1. The CDR3 is 15 amino acids. The V gene end was trimmed by 6 bases and the J gene end by 0 bases; junction bases not matched to a gene: 8. Germline CDR1 is MNHEY and CDR2 is SVGAGI. CDR3 bases: TGTGCCAGCAGCCGAGACAGGGCCGGCTCCTACGAGCAGTACTTC. This codes for CASSRDRAGSYEQYF.

The J gene is TRBJ2-1, the V gene TRBV9, with 8 bases that match TRBD2. The junction had 5 bases not matched to a gene; V was cut back by 0 bases and J by 6 bases. Germline CDR1 reads SGDLS; CDR2 reads YYNGEE. This CDR3 has 15 amino acids. CDR3 sequence reads: CASSVAGLAFNEQFF. DNA of the CDR3: TGTGCCAGCAGCGTAGCCGGACTAGCCTTCAATGAGCAGTTCTTC.

The chain employs TRBV15 and TRBJ1-4; TRBD1 aligns across 7 bases. Germline loops: CDR1 LNHNV, CDR2 YYDKDF (reference sequence). This CDR3 has 17 residues. Trimming at V came to 1 base and at J to 7 bases, leaving 12 bases not matched to a gene. CDR3 residues: CATSRGSGGSLGEKLFF. The CDR3 nucleotides read TGTGCCACCAGCAGAGGTTCAGGGGGGTCGCTCGGTGAAAAACTGTTTTTT.

This clone was found once. This chain uses TRBV25-1 with TRBJ2-3; no clear D. V lost 4 bases, J lost 0 bases, and 8 bases lay in between. The CDR3 loop spans 14 amino acids. Germline assignment: CDR1 MGHDK and CDR2 SYGVNS. The CDR3 sequence: CASSGGYSTDTQYF. The CDR3 bases are TGTGCCAGCAGTGGTGGTTATAGCACAGATACGCAGTATTTT.

J is TRBJ1-1 and V is TRBV14, with unresolved D. With 3 bases removed from V and 4 bases from J, the gap between germline ends came to 15 bases. The CDR3 has 15 amino acids. Germline CDR1 and CDR2: SGHDN and FVKESK. The DNA of the CDR3 is TGTGCCAGCAGCCAGTCACTAGGGAGGGCCACTGAAGCTTTCTTT. Translating it yields CASSQSLGRATEAFF.

J is TRBJ2-2 and V is TRBV6-1, with 10 nucleotides matching TRBD1. V gave up 7 bases and J gave up 5 bases; unmatched junction bases: 7. The germline gives CDR1 MNHNS, CDR2 SASEGT. There are 15 residues in the CDR3. The CDR3 DNA follows: TGTGCCAGCATCCTGGACAGGGGGAATACCGGGGAGCTGTTTTTT. Its translation is CASILDRGNTGELFF.

The chain has TRBV7-3 and TRBJ2-7; D is perhaps TRBD2 (5 bases). The V end was cut by 2 bases, the J end by 3 bases, with 14 bases between. This CDR3 has 15 residues. Germline CDR1 reads SGHTA; CDR2 reads FQGTGA. The CDR3 region is CASSLGVRAGYEQYF. The CDR3 DNA follows: TGTGCCAGCAGCTTAGGAGTCCGGGCGGGCTACGAGCAGTACTTC.

This clone was seen a handful of times. V gene TRBV28 combines with J gene TRBJ1-4, with D maybe TRBD1 (5 bases). This CDR3 has 16 amino acids. Trimming took 2 bases from V and 5 from J, leaving 15 bases between them. CDR1 MDHEN and CDR2 SYDVKM come from the germline V gene. Here the CDR3 DNA reads TGTGCCAGCAGTTTAGGGGGTTTGGTCGGAAATGAAAAACTGTTTTTT. Amino acids: CASSLGGLVGNEKLFF.

The J gene is TRBJ2-7, the V gene TRBV5-1; no firm D call. Germline assignment: CDR1 SGHRS and CDR2 YFSETQ. With 0 bases removed from V and 2 bases from J, the gap between germline ends came to 12 bases. This CDR3 region has 15 residues. The CDR3 DNA is TGCGCCAGCAGCTTGGCCGATCAGCGACCCTACGAGCAGTACTTC. Translation: CASSLADQRPYEQYF.

The rearrangement links TRBV27 to TRBJ2-7, with 9 positions matching TRBD1. Per the germline V gene, CDR1 is MNHEY and CDR2 is SMNVEV (reference sequence). The length of the CDR3 is 14 residues. The ends lost 7 bases at V and 5 bases at J; junction bases unmatched: 9. The CDR3 loop is CASTGGQGRNEQYF. CDR3 nucleotides: TGTGCCAGCACCGGGGGACAGGGCAGGAACGAGCAGTACTTC.

The rearrangement links TRBV30 to TRBJ1-5, with D unresolved. The CDR3 has 13 residues. V gave up 1 base and J gave up 9 bases, with 13 bases separating them. In germline, CDR1 is GTSNPN, CDR2 SVGIG (reference sequence). CDR3 nucleotides: TGTGCCTGGAGTGGGGTCACAATGGGGCCCCAGCATTTT. Its translation is CAWSGVTMGPQHF.

This clone showed up just a few times. This sequence joins TRBV6-6 and TRBJ2-2, with TRBD1 identical over 10 bases. The germline gives CDR1 MNHNY, CDR2 SVGAGI (reference sequence). The trim removed 6 bases at V and 8 bases at J, leaving 6 bases unmatched. CDR3 size: 14 residues. The CDR3: CASRPGTGAGELFF. CDR3 bases: TGTGCCAGCAGACCCGGGACAGGGGCAGGGGAGCTGTTTTTT.

CDR3 DNA sequence: TGTGCCAGCAGCGTGCAGGGGGAAGCTGGAAACACCATATATTTT. Amino acid sequence: CASSVQGEAGNTIYF. This chain links TRBV9 with TRBJ1-3; 7 bases are a match to TRBD1. V lost 2 bases, J lost 2 bases, and 4 bases stayed unmatched. This CDR3 has 15 amino acids. Germline CDR1 reads SGDLS; CDR2 reads YYNGEE.

This sequence joins TRBV2 and TRBJ2-5; 8 bases match TRBD1. Germline CDR1 is SNHLY and CDR2 is FYNNEI. The CDR3 extends over 16 amino acids. The V gene end was trimmed by 4 bases and the J gene end by 5 bases; junction bases not matched to a gene: 12. In DNA, the CDR3 is TGTGCCAGCAGTGTTTACACCAGGGGGCGCGGGGAGACCCAGTACTTC. Translating gives CASSVYTRGRGETQYF.

CDR3 nucleotides: TGTGCCAGCAGCCCCGGGGAGGCCTGGTCTGGGGCCAACGTCCTGACTTTC. Its protein product is CASSPGEAWSGANVLTF. The chain combines TRBV5-8 with TRBJ2-6; the D gene is possibly TRBD2 (6 bases). CDR3 length: 17 amino acids. The V end was cut by 4 bases, the J end by 1 base, with 15 bases between. Germline lookup yields CDR1 SGHTS and CDR2 YDEGEE.

This clone was recorded once. The chain has TRBV9 and TRBJ1-2, with D hard to call. The CDR3 runs to 13 residues. Per germline, CDR1 SGDLS and CDR2 YYNGEE. V was clipped by 0 bases and J by 4 bases, with 7 bases between them. The CDR3 loop is CASSVDSAYGYTF. DNA for the CDR3: TGTGCCAGCAGCGTAGATTCCGCCTATGGCTACACCTTC.

The chain couples TRBV6-5 to TRBJ2-6, with D hard to call. V was trimmed by 6 bases and J by 0 bases, leaving 3 bases between them. Germline V gene data show CDR1 as MNHEY and CDR2 as SVGAGI. The CDR3 sequence is 13 residues long. The DNA for the CDR3 is TGTGCCAGCAGACCCTCTGGGGCCAACGTCCTGACTTTC. Translation: CASRPSGANVLTF.

The genes are TRBV5-1 and TRBJ2-3; 10 bases align to TRBD2. Germline-derived CDR1 and CDR2 are SGHRS and YFSETQ. The V and J ends lost 4 bases and 6 bases, in that order; junction bases with no gene match: 11. This CDR3 is built from 16 residues. Here the CDR3 DNA reads TGCGCCAGCAGCCTGGATGGTCTAGCGGGAGTTGATACGCAGTATTTT. This gives the protein CASSLDGLAGVDTQYF.

For this clone: In the same sample, other DNA sequences code for this CDR3. The rearrangement uses TRBV7-2 and TRBJ1-1, with D possibly matching TRBD1 (5 bases). The CDR3 extends over 14 amino acids. Trimming pared 1 base from V and 4 bases from J, leaving 10 bases between. From germline, CDR1 is SGHTA and CDR2 FQGNSA. DNA of the CDR3: TGTGCCAGCAGCTTAGTGGGGCAGGGCACTGAAGCTTTCTTT. Translation: CASSLVGQGTEAFF.

The chain joins TRBV4-1 to TRBJ1-5; 8 bases match TRBD1. CDR3 size: 15 residues. Germline loops: CDR1 MGHRA, CDR2 YSYEKL. V trimming: 0 bases; J trimming: 5 bases; junction bases outside the gene matches: 3. The CDR3 is CASSQDRQGHQPQHF. The CDR3 nucleotides read TGCGCCAGCAGCCAAGATCGACAGGGGCATCAGCCCCAGCATTTT.